This entry describes one TCR beta chain. This record comes from a study of cytomegalovirus exposure and HLA in healthy donors. Amplification used 60 Vbeta primers and 13 Jbeta primers. Repertoires were generated with immunoSEQ multiplex PCR, while TCRdb's copy carries only in-frame clones and drops some. The sample data list tens of thousands of clones. Looked up from germline, CDR1 is SGHNT and CDR2 is YYREEE (reference sequence). Deletions cut 4 bases from V and 4 bases from J, with 17 bases between. This CDR3 has 15 amino acids. The sequenced material came from PBMCs. This sequence was found in a man aged 40-49 years in good health and CMV-seronegative. J is TRBJ1-2 and V is TRBV5-4; D unresolved. CDR3 sequence reads: CASSLPPTKAYGYTF. The CDR3, as DNA: TGTGCCAGCAGCCTACCCCCGACTAAGGCCTATGGCTACACCTTC.